Listed below are T cell receptor beta chains from one sample, sequenced in a study of blood T cell repertoires in COVID-19. Measured with immunoSEQ multiplex PCR; TCRdb has only the in-frame clones, and not every one. The sample has around 160,000 clones; about 85% are singletons. The sequenced material came from peripheral blood. These receptors came from a woman in her 40s with active or convalescent COVID-19. Both conserved end residues are part of each CDR3. A D gene is named only where the DNA matches it firmly. The size of a clone is reported for some rows only, either as once, few or many, or as a class for expanded clones.

clone size	J gene	V gene	CDR3 length	D gene	CDR3 protein	CDR3 DNA
few	TRBJ2-3	TRBV10-3	14	TRBD1	CAIRRGPSTDTQYF	TGTGCCATCAGGAGGGGGCCGAGCACAGATACGCAGTATTTT
.	TRBJ2-3	TRBV5-1	15	.	CASSFNGQSTDTQYF	TGCGCCAGCAGCTTTAACGGACAGAGCACAGATACGCAGTATTTT
.	TRBJ1-3	TRBV28	15	.	CASSLLGSSGNTIYF	TGTGCCAGCTCTCTCCTGGGGAGCTCTGGAAACACCATATATTTT
few	TRBJ2-1	TRBV10-1	13	.	CATATEPYNEQFF	TGCGCCACCGCGACAGAGCCCTACAATGAGCAGTTCTTC
.	TRBJ1-2	TRBV12-5	15	TRBD1	CASGPGTGAGYGYTF	TGTGCTAGTGGTCCGGGGACAGGGGCGGGCTATGGCTACACCTTC
.	TRBJ1-2	TRBV28	15	TRBD1	CASSAPGQGNYGYTF	TGTGCCAGCAGCGCCCCCGGACAGGGCAACTATGGCTACACCTTC
once	TRBJ1-3	TRBV10-1	17	.	CASSPLSDRLDYGTIYF	TGCGCCAGCAGTCCTCTCTCCGACAGGCTCGATTACGGCACCATATATTTT
.	TRBJ1-4	TRBV7-9	13	.	CASSLEEGSGLFF	TGTGCCAGCAGCTTAGAGGAGGGATCGGGACTGTTTTTT
.	TRBJ2-6	TRBV7-2	16	TRBD2	CASSVKAGSGANVLTF	TGTGCCAGCAGCGTCAAAGCGGGATCCGGGGCCAACGTCCTGACTTTC
.	TRBJ2-1	TRBV19	15	.	CASSMRQSSYNEQFF	TGTGCCAGTAGTATGAGGCAGAGCTCCTACAATGAGCAGTTCTTC
.	TRBJ1-3	TRBV27	14	.	CASSRSGAGNTIYF	TGTGCCAGCAGCCGTTCGGGGGCTGGAAACACCATATATTTT
few	TRBJ1-2	TRBV5-6	15	.	CASWQNWASVYGYTF	TGTGCCAGCTGGCAAAATTGGGCCTCGGTCTATGGCTACACCTTC
few	TRBJ1-2	TRBV4-1	16	TRBD1	CASSQAWTGGFYGYTF	TGCGCCAGCAGCCAAGCGTGGACAGGTGGATTTTATGGCTACACCTTC
.	TRBJ1-4	TRBV6-1	15	.	CASSEMWQGNEKLFF	TGTGCCAGCAGTGAAATGTGGCAGGGTAATGAAAAACTGTTTTTT
.	TRBJ1-4	TRBV28	15	.	CASSSGSATNEKLFF	TGTGCCAGCAGTTCCGGGAGCGCAACTAATGAAAAACTGTTTTTT
once	TRBJ1-2	TRBV5-4	15	.	CASSPLGQTVYGYTF	TGTGCCAGCAGCCCCTTAGGGCAGACAGTTTATGGCTACACCTTC
.	TRBJ1-5	TRBV11-2	13	TRBD1	CASSTDRDQPQHF	TGTGCCAGCAGCACAGACAGGGATCAGCCCCAGCATTTT
.	TRBJ1-2	TRBV5-4	12	.	CASSLTGYGYTF	TGTGCCAGCAGCTTGACCGGGTATGGCTACACCTTC
.	TRBJ2-1	TRBV2	14	TRBD1	CASSLQGAYNEQFF	TGTGCCAGCAGTCTCCAGGGGGCCTACAATGAGCAGTTCTTC
few	TRBJ1-1	TRBV28	14	TRBD1	CASRRSRGATEAFF	TGTGCCAGCAGACGGAGCAGGGGGGCCACTGAAGCTTTCTTT
.	TRBJ1-6	TRBV27	20	.	CASSLISPGRGNSYNSPLHF	TGTGCCAGCAGTTTAATCAGCCCCGGCAGGGGCAACTCCTATAATTCACCCCTCCACTTT
.	TRBJ1-2	TRBV3-1/TRBV3-2	14	TRBD1	CASSPSDRTYGYTF	TGTGCCAGCAGCCCGTCGGACAGGACCTATGGCTACACCTTC
once	TRBJ2-1	TRBV18	17	TRBD1	CASSTIAGQAIHNEQFF	TGTGCCAGCTCCACCATAGCAGGACAGGCAATCCACAATGAGCAGTTCTTC
.	TRBJ2-7	TRBV13	12	.	CASSLQVDEQYF	TGTGCCAGCAGCTTACAGGTTGACGAGCAGTACTTC
.	TRBJ1-2	TRBV11-2	16	TRBD1	CASSYTAGQGAYGYTF	TGTGCCAGCAGCTACACAGCGGGACAGGGGGCTTATGGCTACACCTTC
.	TRBJ2-7	TRBV2	13	.	CASVLSGTYEQYF	TGTGCCAGCGTACTCTCAGGAACCTACGAGCAGTACTTC
.	TRBJ1-5	TRBV7-2	15	.	CASSPDSATNRPQHF	TGTGCCAGCAGCCCGGACTCCGCAACCAACCGGCCCCAGCATTTT
.	TRBJ2-1	TRBV7-2	17	TRBD2	CASSFWRLAGGGNEQFF	TGTGCCAGCAGCTTCTGGCGGCTAGCGGGAGGAGGCAATGAGCAGTTCTTC
once	TRBJ2-3	TRBV7-2	15	.	CASSLGLPSTDTQYF	TGTGCCAGCAGCTTAGGTCTTCCTAGCACAGATACGCAGTATTTT
.	TRBJ1-1	TRBV10-3	13	TRBD1	CAIRQGGDTEAFF	TGTGCCATCAGACAGGGGGGGGACACTGAAGCTTTCTTT
.	TRBJ2-7	TRBV19	17	TRBD1	CASSNPNTGGFTYEQYF	TGTGCCAGTAGTAACCCGAACACAGGGGGCTTTACCTACGAGCAGTACTTC
.	TRBJ1-1	TRBV29-1	12	.	CSVEPSGTEAFF	TGCAGCGTTGAGCCCAGCGGCACTGAAGCTTTCTTT
.	TRBJ2-5	TRBV7-2	14	.	CASSPPPLGETQYF	TGTGCCAGCAGCCCCCCCCCACTCGGAGAGACCCAGTACTTC
once	TRBJ1-1	TRBV12-3/TRBV12-4	12	TRBD1	CASEDRGTEAFF	TGTGCCAGCGAGGACAGGGGCACTGAAGCTTTCTTT
.	TRBJ2-1	TRBV4-1	15	.	CASSQFYESYNEQFF	TGCGCCAGCAGCCAATTCTACGAATCCTACAATGAGCAGTTCTTC
once	TRBJ1-1	TRBV28	18	TRBD1	CASSIRDRGPFKNTEAFF	TGTGCCAGCAGTATCCGGGACAGGGGGCCGTTTAAGAACACTGAAGCTTTCTTT
.	TRBJ1-5	TRBV7-2	14	.	CASSLTPFTDSQHF	TGTGCCAGCAGCTTAACGCCTTTCACAGATTCCCAGCATTTT
.	TRBJ1-5	TRBV3-1/TRBV3-2	15	.	CASSQGVLSNQPQHF	TGTGCCAGCAGCCAAGGTGTCCTTAGCAATCAGCCCCAGCATTTT
.	TRBJ2-7	TRBV11-3	15	.	CASSLSGQGRQEQYF	TGTGCCAGCAGCTTAAGCGGGCAGGGCCGACAAGAGCAGTACTTC
.	TRBJ2-1	TRBV18	16	TRBD2	CASSPRTSFAYNEQFF	TGTGCCAGCTCACCACGGACTAGCTTCGCCTACAATGAGCAGTTCTTC
few	TRBJ1-1	TRBV6-7	12	TRBD1	CASNSTGCVTFF	TGTGCCAGCAACTCGACAGGGTGCGTGACTTTCTTT
.	TRBJ2-2	TRBV7-2	16	.	CASSFSFGANTGELFF	TGTGCCAGCAGCTTTAGTTTCGGGGCGAACACCGGGGAGCTGTTTTTT